The 10 T cell receptor beta chains listed next were all sequenced from one sample in a study of cytomegalovirus exposure and HLA in healthy donors (dated by TCRdb to between 2016 and 2019). Receptor amplification or capture employed the immunoSEQ multiplex PCR assay. For the multiplex PCR, a mixture combining 60 forward primers for TCR Vbeta segments and 13 reverse primers for TCR Jbeta segments was used. In its TCRdb copy, this immuneACCESS table keeps in-frame sequences only and misses some clones. Where compared with another copy, unresolved V genes explain less than half of these, and the others have no known cause. The sample profile shows 200,000 to 250,000 clones; approximately 80% of them were found once. Together, the top ten hold approximately 1.5% of the sample. Sequenced input: PBMCs. Receptors originate from a girl aged 5-17 years in good health and CMV-seronegative.

V and J are TRBV27 and TRBJ2-1; the D gene is possibly TRBD2 (5 bases). Germline V gives CDR1 MNHEY, CDR2 SMNVEV (reference sequence). Trimming cost V 5 bases and J 0 bases, with 17 bases left between them. The CDR3 runs 17 residues. This chain's CDR3 is CASSPRLYPVSYNEQFF. The DNA of the CDR3 is TGTGCCAGCAGTCCCCGACTATACCCCGTCTCCTACAATGAGCAGTTCTTC.

The chain employs TRBV28 and TRBJ1-2; D is ambiguous. Germline CDR1 reads MDHEN; CDR2 reads SYDVKM. The CDR3 runs to 17 residues. Trimming stripped 3 bases from V and 5 bases from J, with 22 bases between. The CDR3 DNA is TGTGCCAGCAGTTTCCCGCACGGAGTGCCCGAGGGATATGGCTACACCTTC. This sequence encodes CASSFPHGVPEGYGYTF.

CDR3 residues: CASSPGLAGPQETQYF. The CDR3 DNA reads TGTGCCAGCAGTCCCGGACTAGCGGGGCCGCAAGAGACCCAGTACTTC. This rearrangement joins TRBV28 to TRBJ2-5; 12 nucleotides agree with TRBD2. There are 16 residues in the CDR3. The junction had 6 bases not matched to a gene; V was cut back by 5 bases and J by 2 bases. Germline values: CDR1 MDHEN, CDR2 SYDVKM. The full variable domain, with the rest looked up from reference TRBV28 and TRBJ2-5, is DVKVTQSSRYLVKRTGEKVFLECVQDMDHENMFWYRQDPGLGLRLIYFSYDVKMKEKGDIPEGYSVSREKKERFSLILESASTNQTSMYLCASSPGLAGPQETQYFGPGTRLLVL.

The chain links TRBV30 to TRBJ1-5; D ambiguous. The CDR3 is made up of 13 amino acids. Germline values: CDR1 GTSNPN, CDR2 SVGIG (reference sequence). V lost 3 bases and J lost 0, with 6 bases in between. CDR3 nucleotides: TGTGCCTGGAGCCCCTATAGCAATCAGCCCCAGCATTTT. Translated, it gives CAWSPYSNQPQHF.

This CDR3 reads CASSLVEGLGGPVTGRQETQYF. As DNA, the CDR3 is TGTGCCAGCAGTTTGGTCGAGGGTCTAGGGGGGCCCGTGACAGGGAGACAAGAGACCCAGTACTTC. This rearrangement joins TRBV28 to TRBJ2-5; perhaps TRBD1 as D (7 bases). Germline lookup yields CDR1 MDHEN and CDR2 SYDVKM. Trimming removed 3 bases from V and 2 bases from J, with 34 bases in between. This CDR3 contains 22 residues.

With regard to this clone: The junction departs from the called germline gene at one end, perhaps through a read error. This chain joins TRBV15 and TRBJ2-7; D may be TRBD1 (6 bases). CDR1 and CDR2 (germline): LNHNV, YYDKDF (reference sequence). The CDR3 contains 15 residues. As DNA, the CDR3 is TGTGCCACCAGCAGAGGTCAAGGACAGTCCTCCGAGCAGTACTTC. Translated: CATSRGQGQSSEQYF.

The rearrangement uses TRBV27 and TRBJ1-1, with D uncertain. The ends were cut back, 3 bases at V and 7 bases at J, with 9 bases in the middle. This CDR3 has 12 residues. Per germline, CDR1 MNHEY and CDR2 SMNVEV (reference sequence). This CDR3 is CASSFPRGEAFF. CDR3 coding DNA: TGTGCCAGCAGTTTCCCACGAGGTGAAGCTTTCTTT.

The chain uses TRBV28 and TRBJ2-7, with D maybe TRBD2 (8 bases). V lost 7 bases to trimming and J lost 0 bases, with 16 bases between them. This CDR3 is built from 15 residues. Germline loops: CDR1 MDHEN, CDR2 SYDVKM. DNA for the CDR3: TGTGCCAGCAAACAGGGGAGCGGGGGCTCCTACGAGCAGTACTTC. Its translation: CASKQGSGGSYEQYF.

The chain has TRBV18 and TRBJ2-4, with TRBD2 identical over 9 bases. The V gene's germline CDR1 is KGHSH and CDR2 LQKENI. After removal of 3 bases from V and 3 bases from J, the junction contained 12 bases not matched to a gene. The CDR3 consists of 18 residues. The CDR3: CASSPGLREGLDKNIQYF. The CDR3 DNA reads TGTGCCAGCTCACCGGGGCTGCGGGAGGGCCTTGACAAAAACATTCAGTACTTC.

The chain carries TRBV29-1 and TRBJ1-5, with D perhaps TRBD1 (6 bases). The germline CDR1 and CDR2 sequences are SQVTM and ANQGSEA. The CDR3 consists of 13 residues. V lost 7 bases and J 5 bases, leaving 15 bases between the germline ends. This CDR3 is CSGQQGPDQPQHF. In DNA, the CDR3 is TGCAGCGGGCAACAGGGTCCAGATCAGCCCCAGCATTTT. The full variable domain, rest sourced from reference TRBV29-1 and TRBJ1-5, is SAVISQKPSRDICQRGTSLTIQCQVDSQVTMMFWYRQQPGQSLTLIATANQGSEATYESGFVIDKFPISRPNLTFSTLTVSNMSPEDSSIYLCSGQQGPDQPQHFGDGTRLSIL.